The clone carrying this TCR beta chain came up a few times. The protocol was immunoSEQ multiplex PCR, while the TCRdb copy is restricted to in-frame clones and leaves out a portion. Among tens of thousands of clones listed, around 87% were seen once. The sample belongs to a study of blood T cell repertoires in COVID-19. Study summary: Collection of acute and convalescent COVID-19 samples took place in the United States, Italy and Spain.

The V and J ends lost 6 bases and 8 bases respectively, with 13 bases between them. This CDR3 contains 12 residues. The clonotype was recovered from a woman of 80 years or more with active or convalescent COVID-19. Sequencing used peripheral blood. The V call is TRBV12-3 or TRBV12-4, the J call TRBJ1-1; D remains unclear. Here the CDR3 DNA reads TGTGCCAGCAGCCGAGGACTCACGGAAGCTTTCTTT. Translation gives CASSRGLTEAFF.